This passage covers 7 T cell receptor beta chains from one sample sequenced in a study of human T cells and chemical hapten exposure. Time point reported: patch test 1, 2 weeks after DPC sensitization. Treatment defined: therapeutic diphenylcyclopropenone sensitization with weekly scalp DPC. Using its own MiXCR run on the RACE reads, TCRdb lists one record per CDR3 protein. The table lists 75,000 to 95,000 distinct CDR3 sequences, approximately 12% of them singletons. The sequencing used whole blood, collected in connection with sensitization to the hapten diphenylcyclopropenone (DPC). The receptors originated from a woman in her fifties or sixties with alopecia areata. Some clones in this sample may be carry-over from other donors' samples.

This chain uses TRBV27 with TRBJ1-1; the D is unclear. There are 13 residues in the CDR3. Trimming took off 3 bases at V and 2 bases at J, with 7 bases between the two ends. Germline CDR1 and CDR2: MNHEY and SMNVEV (reference sequence). DNA for the CDR3: TGTGCCAGCAGTTTCAACAGAAACACTGAAGCTTTCTTT. Its protein product is CASSFNRNTEAFF.

This clonotype showed up many times. The chain uses TRBV21-1 and TRBJ2-7; the table's D gene call, TRBD1, was not cross checked with the DNA. TRBV21-1 corresponds to a pseudogene. The CDR3 is 15 residues long. Written as DNA, the CDR3 is TGTGCCAGCATTTCCCGGACAGCGGAGGCCTGGGAGCAGTACTTC. Translated: CASISRTAEAWEQYF.

This clonotype has more than one count but fewer than ten. This chain joins TRBV2 and TRBJ1-4, with unresolved D. CDR3 length equals 14 residues. Between the trimmed V and J ends, which lost 1 base and 6 bases, there was a span of 9 bases. Looked up from germline, CDR1 is SNHLY and CDR2 is FYNNEI. DNA for the CDR3: TGTGCCAGCAGTGAAGGGATCCCATATGAAAAACTGTTTTTT. Its protein is CASSEGIPYEKLFF. The full variable domain, completed using reference TRBV2 and TRBJ1-4, is EPEVTQTPSHQVTQMGQEVILRCVPISNHLYFYWYRQILGQKVEFLVSFYNNEISEKSEIFDDQFSVERPDGSNFTLKIRSTKLEDSAMYFCASSEGIPYEKLFFGSGTQLSVL.

This clonotype was counted many times. The chain combines TRBV3-1 with TRBJ2-4; D not certain. CDR3 length: 17 amino acids. Per germline, CDR1 LGHDT and CDR2 YNNKEL (reference sequence). V dropped 0 bases and J dropped 0 bases, with 12 bases sitting between them. The CDR3 reads CASSQDGGALAKNIQYF. The CDR3 nucleotides read TGTGCCAGCAGCCAAGATGGCGGAGCTCTAGCCAAAAACATTCAGTACTTC.

The V call is TRBV18, the J call TRBJ2-2, with D possibly being TRBD2 (5 bases). Trimming cost V 3 bases and J 0 bases, with 14 bases left between them. Per germline, CDR1 KGHSH and CDR2 LQKENI. The CDR3 sequence is 17 residues long. The DNA for the CDR3 is TGTGCCAGCTCACCGCCGGAGGAGCAGGCGAACACCGGGGAGCTGTTTTTT. Residues: CASSPPEEQANTGELFF.

The rearrangement links TRBV7-9 to TRBJ2-3; no firm D call. Per the germline V gene, CDR1 is SEHNR and CDR2 is FQNEAQ (reference sequence). This CDR3 region has 14 residues. Deletions cut 3 bases from V and 9 bases from J, with 16 bases between. CDR3 sequence (DNA): TGTGCCAGCAGCTTCGAAGGTAGTGCGTGGACGCAGTATTTT. Protein: CASSFEGSAWTQYF.

On this clonotype: Possible read error: a much larger clone is one base away. The J gene is TRBJ2-7, the V gene TRBV27; the D is unclear. CDR3 length: 15 amino acids. CDR1 is MNHEY, CDR2 SMNVEV, per germline (reference sequence). The CDR3 spells CPSSARKGGSYEQYF. Written as DNA, the CDR3 is TGTCCCAGCAGTGCCCGGAAAGGCGGCTCCTACGAGCAGTACTTC.